One sample yielded the 16 T cell receptor beta chains listed below, sequenced in a study of cytomegalovirus exposure and HLA in healthy donors. The PCR employed 60 Vbeta primers together with 13 Jbeta primers. Assay: immunoSEQ multiplex PCR; the TCRdb copy retains only in-frame clones and omits some. The repertoire shows more than 200,000 clones; the top ten hold roughly 0.98%. The sequenced material came from PBMCs. The receptors were gathered from a woman in her twenties or thirties in good health and CMV-seropositive.

The rearrangement links TRBV6-5 to TRBJ1-2; 10 bases are shared with TRBD1. The CDR3 covers 13 residues. CDR1 is MNHEY, CDR2 SVGAGI, per germline. The V gene end was trimmed by 6 bases and the J gene end by 6 bases; junction bases not matched to a gene: 4. Here the CDR3 DNA reads TGTGCCAGCAGCCTGACAGGGGGCCATGGCTACACCTTC. Its translation is CASSLTGGHGYTF.

The rearrangement joins TRBV29-1 to TRBJ2-1; 7 bases align to TRBD2. V was clipped by 5 bases and J by 2 bases; unmatched bases: 9. The germline gives CDR1 SQVTM, CDR2 ANQGSEA. CDR3 length: 15 residues. As DNA, the CDR3 is TGCAGCGTTTCCCCTCTAGCGGCCACCTACAATGAGCAGTTCTTC. Translating gives CSVSPLAATYNEQFF.

The V call is TRBV28, the J call TRBJ1-2; D not resolved. CDR3 length: 11 amino acids. Germline CDR1 MDHEN, CDR2 SYDVKM. V was shortened by 7 bases and J by 3 bases, with 6 bases between the two germline ends. The CDR3 nucleotides read TGTGCCAGCATGAGGTACTATGGCTACACCTTC. It is translated as CASMRYYGYTF.

This chain connects TRBV11-2 to TRBJ2-7; D might be TRBD1 (6 bases). This CDR3 has 15 amino acids. Per the germline V gene, CDR1 is SGHAT and CDR2 is FQNNGV. V dropped 2 bases and J dropped 2 bases, with 13 bases sitting between them. CDR3 region: CASSLLTQGPYEQYF. DNA of the CDR3: TGTGCCAGCAGCTTACTCACACAGGGACCCTACGAGCAGTACTTC.

CDR3 residues: CASSQEWLAESYEQYF. For the CDR3, the DNA is TGCGCCAGCAGCCAAGAATGGCTAGCGGAGAGCTACGAGCAGTACTTC. The chain is built from TRBV4-1 and TRBJ2-7; 7 bases are shared with TRBD2. The germline V gene encodes CDR1 MGHRA and CDR2 YSYEKL. Losses at the gene ends were 0 bases for V and 3 bases for J; bases not matched to a gene: 8. The CDR3 totals 16 residues.

The rearrangement links TRBV28 to TRBJ1-3; no reliable D call. The CDR3 is 11 residues long. Trimming took off 9 bases at V and 4 bases at J, with 7 bases between the two ends. Germline CDR1 MDHEN, CDR2 SYDVKM. The chain's CDR3 is CASSPGNTIYF. The CDR3, as DNA: TGTGCCAGTTCTCCCGGAAACACCATATATTTT.

Notes on this clone: Additional DNA sequences in this sample encode the identical CDR3. This chain uses TRBV25-1 with TRBJ1-4; TRBD1 matches at 7 bases. The CDR3 has 14 amino acids. With V trimmed by 5 bases and J by 8 bases, 8 bases remained unmatched. Germline assignment: CDR1 MGHDK and CDR2 SYGVNS. In nucleotides, the CDR3 is TGTGCCAGCAGTTCTAGACAGGGAGAGGAAAAACTGTTTTTT. Encoded protein: CASSSRQGEEKLFF.

The V gene is TRBV9, the J gene TRBJ2-6; 7 nucleotides align to TRBD1. Germline lookup yields CDR1 SGDLS and CDR2 YYNGEE. Trimming at V came to 1 base and at J to 0 bases, leaving 4 bases not matched to a gene. This CDR3 spans 17 amino acids. CDR3 nucleotide sequence: TGTGCCAGCAGCGTAACCGGGACAGCCTCTGGGGCCAACGTCCTGACTTTC. It specifies CASSVTGTASGANVLTF.

For the CDR3, the DNA is TGTGCCAGCTCACCACGCGCCTCAGAGGGCGAGCAGTACTTC. Translating it yields CASSPRASEGEQYF. This chain uses TRBV18 with TRBJ2-7, with a possible D match to TRBD2 (5 bases). Germline-derived CDR1 and CDR2 are KGHSH and LQKENI. V was pared by 1 base and J by 6 bases, with 13 bases between. The CDR3 runs 14 residues.

For the CDR3, the DNA is TGTGCCAGCAGTGAGACTAGCGGGAGCTCCTACAATGAGCAGTTCTTC. Its protein product is CASSETSGSSYNEQFF. V gene TRBV2 combines with J gene TRBJ2-1; 12 bases align to TRBD2. J gave up 0 bases and V 3 bases, and 0 bases lay outside the gene matches. Per germline, CDR1 SNHLY and CDR2 FYNNEI. The CDR3 length is 16 residues.

This chain links TRBV4-1 with TRBJ1-1; D perhaps matches TRBD1 (6 bases). The CDR3 is 18 residues long. With 1 base removed from V and 0 bases from J, the gap between germline ends came to 18 bases. CDR1 is MGHRA, CDR2 YSYEKL, per germline. CDR3 sequence reads: CASSQGSPEDSLNTEAFF. The CDR3 DNA reads as TGCGCCAGCAGCCAAGGGTCGCCCGAGGACAGCCTGAACACTGAAGCTTTCTTT.

The V and J genes are TRBV5-1 and TRBJ2-5, with 9 bases lining up with TRBD2. V trimming: 4 bases; J trimming: 2 bases; junction bases outside the gene matches: 3. Germline V CDR1 and CDR2: SGHRS, YFSETQ. The CDR3 contains 14 residues. The CDR3 is CASSRGLAQETQYF. The CDR3 region has the DNA TGCGCCAGCAGCAGGGGACTAGCACAAGAGACCCAGTACTTC.

The gene calls are TRBV14 and TRBJ1-2; D remains ambiguous. Germline V gives CDR1 SGHDN, CDR2 FVKESK. The CDR3 spans 15 residues. Trimming removed 2 bases from V and 3 bases from J, with 13 bases in between. The CDR3 protein is CASSQQMGRDYGYTF. DNA of the CDR3: TGTGCCAGCAGCCAACAAATGGGGAGGGACTATGGCTACACCTTC.

The rearrangement uses TRBV11-3 and TRBJ2-7, with 9 bases fitting TRBD2. There are 14 residues in the CDR3. The V gene end was trimmed by 6 bases and the J gene end by 4 bases; junction bases not matched to a gene: 7. The germline CDR1 and CDR2 sequences are SGHNT and YENEEA. The CDR3 DNA follows: TGTGCCAGCAGTTTAAGCGGGGGGCGTTACGAGCAGTACTTC. Translated: CASSLSGGRYEQYF. Full variable domain (missing parts from reference TRBV11-3 and TRBJ2-7): EAGVVQSPRYKIIEKKQPVAFWCNPISGHNTLYWYLQNLGQGPELLIRYENEEAVDDSQLPKDRFSAERLKGVDSTLKIQPAELGDSAVYLCASSLSGGRYEQYFGPGTRLTVT.

J is TRBJ2-7 and V is TRBV6-6; the match to TRBD1 covers 10 bases. The CDR3 covers 15 residues. Trimming cost V 2 bases and J 2 bases; bases outside gene matches: 3. Germline CDR1 MNHNY, CDR2 SVGAGI (reference sequence). The CDR3 DNA follows: TGTGCCAGCAGTTACCCAGGACAGGGGGCCTACGAGCAGTACTTC. Amino acids: CASSYPGQGAYEQYF.

The chain links TRBV28 to TRBJ2-7, with D possibly TRBD2 on 6 matching bases. V was shortened by 3 bases and J by 2 bases, with 14 bases between the two germline ends. Looked up from germline, CDR1 is MDHEN and CDR2 is SYDVKM. The CDR3 has 15 amino acids. The CDR3 DNA reads as TGTGCCAGCAGTTTCTTAGGGACTTATACCTACGAGCAGTACTTC. Protein sequence: CASSFLGTYTYEQYF.